This T cell receptor beta chain was obtained from a study of CD8+ T cells in alopecia areata (dated by TCRdb to 2016 to 2018). For the wider study: The treated patients, all with moderate-to-severe alopecia areata, were enrolled in an open-label pilot trial of oral tofacitinib given at 5 to 10 mg twice daily. Clonality in the scalp was compared among normal scalp (n=4), patchy alopecia areata scalp (n=8), and alopecia totalis/universalis scalp (n=8). TCRbeta CDR3 regions were amplified by immunoSEQ multiplex PCR using 35 Vbeta forward and 13 Jbeta reverse primers. In humans, TCRbeta sequencing was performed on scalp tissue and on sorted CD4+ and CD8+ peripheral blood T cells from healthy controls and from patients with patchy or totalis/universalis alopecia areata. RNA came from the PAXgene miRNA kit for fixed scalp, the miRNeasy kit for PBMCs, and the RNeasy kit for mouse skin. Biopsies were taken from tofacitinib-treated patients at baseline and at 4 and 24 weeks of treatment, and a later scalp biopsy was taken in several of the tofacitinib-treated patients. For the treated patients, the SALT score, which quantifies what percentage of scalp surface area is affected, served as the measure of disease severity. Tofacitinib was given for 6 to 18 months, followed by 6 months of follow-up off drug to assess delayed response and recurrence. The study used high-throughput TCRbeta sequencing to examine T cell clonal expansion in alopecia areata, in both the C3H/HeJ mouse model and human patients. General conclusions and limits of the study: Scalp clonality and the number of expanded CD8+ clones among the top 100 scalp clones were significantly decreased by tofacitinib. Compared with normal scalp, lesional scalp had higher clonality and more expanded CD8+ clones, particularly in alopecia totalis/universalis, a pattern that suggests antigenic drive. Shared TCR sequences between patients were less evident than in mice, which may be partly attributable to HLA diversity in the patient population. Because the treated cohort was small and had only one nonresponder, larger studies are needed to examine links between baseline CD8+ expansion and response. Many expanded lesional clones persisted in scalp and blood during tofacitinib treatment, which may partly explain relapse after stopping treatment. Unlike mouse skin, where gammadelta T cells dominate, normal human skin contains resident alphabeta T cells that get sequenced too, which complicates analysis of the scalp TCR repertoire.

Library prep was done by the immunoSEQ multiplex PCR assay. To provide template for TCR sequencing, every sample had RNA extracted and reverse transcribed into cDNA. SuperScript III was used for first-strand cDNA synthesis, primed with a 2:1 mix of oligo-dT and random hexamers. A synthetic immune receptor repertoire was used to gauge amplification bias, and whatever bias remained was removed computationally. The study's processing was this. After raw reads were preprocessed to remove errors, the CDR3 was defined following IMGT conventions as running from the conserved cysteine to phenylalanine. Clonality was computed by normalizing Shannon entropy by log2 of the number of productive unique TCRs and subtracting the result from 1. Whether each scalp clone was CD4 or CD8 was inferred by checking scalp TCRbeta sequences against the CD4 and CD8 repertoires from sorted blood. TCRdb took this table from immuneACCESS and kept in-frame rearrangements with V and J called. Such tables lack part of the clones; where checked against another copy, unresolved V genes explain under half of the gap, and the rest is unexplained. V, J and clone size are those of that table, while D and trimming were read from the DNA. The sample table shows about 160,000 clones, and about three fifths are seen once. The ten largest clones add up to more than 0.7% of the sample.

A remark on this clone: Its antigen specificity is not known. There are no base qualities to consult, and no much larger clone falls within one base. Other DNA sequences in this specimen translate into the identical CDR3.

The time point label of this sample denotes: approximately 4 weeks on oral tofacitinib. This specimen's treatment or condition label, per the study, means: oral pan-JAK inhibitor, 5-10 mg twice daily. From alopecia areata patients, peripheral blood was collected along with lesional scalp punch biopsies. PBMCs were isolated by density centrifugation and stained for CD3, CD4 and CD8, and CD4+ and CD8+ T cells were sorted on a FACSAria. The CDR3 spans 11 residues, from the cysteine through the phenylalanine. Solely the CDR3 DNA is kept, with 33 bases framed from the first base. V and J are truncated by 0 bases and 5 bases respectively, leaving an intervening sequence of 2 bases. From a lookup of the germline V gene, CDR1 and CDR2 are SGHDT and YYEEEE.

The TCR originated in a human donor with alopecia areata. The chain couples TRBV5-6 to TRBJ2-5; the D gene remains uncertain. The starting material was CD4+ T cells sorted from blood, obtained at week 4, from a patient treated with tofacitinib. The bases read TGTGCCAGCAGCTTGGAGGAGACCCAGTACTTC. This translates into CASSLEETQYF.